What follows are 27 T cell receptor beta chains derived from one specimen sequenced in a study of blood T cell repertoires in COVID-19. Assay: immunoSEQ multiplex PCR; the TCRdb copy retains only in-frame clones and omits some. The sample has approximately 94,000 clones, about 85% seen once. Sequencing was done on a sample of peripheral blood. Receptors originate from a human donor in a cohort sampled during active COVID-19.

This chain uses TRBV30 with TRBJ1-4; D may be TRBD1 (5 bases). Germline loops: CDR1 GTSNPN, CDR2 SVGIG (reference sequence). Trimming left V 1 base short and J 10 bases short, with 16 bases between. This CDR3 contains 14 residues. Here the CDR3 reads CAWSGFQGGRKLFF. The CDR3 nucleotides are TGTGCCTGGAGTGGTTTCCAGGGTGGGCGAAAACTGTTTTTT.

The rearrangement joins TRBV15 to TRBJ2-1, with D possibly matching TRBD2 (6 bases). This CDR3 has 16 amino acids. V was trimmed by 0 bases and J by 3 bases, leaving 12 bases between them. Germline V gene lookup returns CDR1 LNHNV and CDR2 YYDKDF (reference sequence). This chain's CDR3 is CATSREAVGGYNEQFF. The CDR3, as DNA: TGTGCCACCAGCAGAGAGGCGGTGGGGGGCTACAATGAGCAGTTCTTC. Full variable domain (remainder filled in from reference TRBV15 and TRBJ2-1): DAMVIQNPRYQVTQFGKPVTLSCSQTLNHNVMYWYQQKSSQAPKLLFHYYDKDFNNEADTPDNFQSRRPNTSFCFLDIRSPGLGDTAMYLCATSREAVGGYNEQFFGPGTRLTVL.

The chain couples TRBV4-3 to TRBJ2-3; 11 positions agree with TRBD2. The CDR3 loop spans 19 amino acids. The germline CDR1 and CDR2 sequences are LGHNA and YSLEER. V lost 0 bases to trimming and J lost 3 bases; unmatched junction nucleotides: 11. CDR3 amino acids: CASSQDAPSGRLSTDTQYF. As DNA, the CDR3 is TGCGCCAGCAGCCAAGATGCCCCTAGCGGGAGGCTCTCGACAGATACGCAGTATTTT.

This clone has only a few counts. The chain is built from TRBV11-2 and TRBJ1-3; D uncertain. Germline V CDR1 and CDR2: SGHAT, FQNNGV. The CDR3 loop spans 14 amino acids. The V end lost 1 base, the J end lost 1 base, and 5 bases lay between the germline ends. DNA of the CDR3: TGTGCCAGCAGCTTAGCGGGGTCTGGAAACACCATATATTTT. Residues: CASSLAGSGNTIYF. Together with reference TRBV11-2 and TRBJ1-3, the CDR3 gives the full variable domain: EAGVAQSPRYKIIEKRQSVAFWCNPISGHATLYWYQQILGQGPKLLIQFQNNGVVDDSQLPKDRFSAERLKGVDSTLKIQPAKLEDSAVYLCASSLAGSGNTIYFGEGSWLTVV.

The chain carries TRBV27 and TRBJ2-2; D gene unclear. The CDR3 is 13 residues long. Germline V gene sequence: CDR1 MNHEY, CDR2 SMNVEV (reference sequence). The V end was cut by 6 bases, the J end by 0 bases, with 5 bases between. CDR3 loop: CASRRTNTGELFF. CDR3 nucleotide sequence: TGTGCCAGCAGGAGGACGAACACCGGGGAGCTGTTTTTT.

This chain joins TRBV27 and TRBJ2-2, with 9 positions matching TRBD1. J was trimmed by 5 bases and V by 7 bases; bases with no gene match: 8. The CDR3 is 15 residues long. From germline, CDR1 is MNHEY and CDR2 SMNVEV (reference sequence). The CDR3 loop is CASKGVGQGTGELFF. The CDR3 DNA is TGTGCCAGCAAGGGGGTAGGACAGGGGACCGGGGAGCTGTTTTTT.

The genes are TRBV28 and TRBJ1-2; 8 bases fit TRBD1. The CDR3 contains 16 residues. CDR1 MDHEN and CDR2 SYDVKM come from the germline V gene. Trimming took 2 bases from V and 0 from J; bases not matched to a gene: 5. The CDR3 loop is CASSLGGTGSNYGYTF. The CDR3 DNA is TGTGCCAGCAGTTTAGGGGGGACAGGCTCTAACTATGGCTACACCTTC.

The V gene is TRBV5-4, the J gene TRBJ2-7, with a tentative D call TRBD1 (5 bases). Germline lookup yields CDR1 SGHNT and CDR2 YYREEE (reference sequence). The V end lost 3 bases, the J end lost 2 bases, and 18 bases lay between the germline ends. CDR3 length: 16 residues. The CDR3 protein is CASSSGGQGLTYEQYF. For the CDR3, the DNA is TGTGCCAGCAGCTCAGGTGGGCAGGGCCTAACCTACGAGCAGTACTTC.

The chain uses TRBV18 and TRBJ2-7; weak D call: TRBD2 (5 bases). The V and J ends lost 3 bases and 1 base respectively, with 10 bases between them. There are 14 residues in the CDR3. Per the germline V gene, CDR1 is KGHSH and CDR2 is LQKENI. The CDR3 DNA reads TGTGCCAGCTCACCCGGAGGCACATCCTACGAGCAGTACTTC. It yields the protein CASSPGGTSYEQYF.

This clone was seen only once. This chain uses TRBV14 with TRBJ2-1; no reliable D call. Trimming took off 2 bases at V and 10 bases at J, with 6 bases between the two ends. Germline-derived CDR1 and CDR2 are SGHDN and FVKESK. The CDR3 is 11 residues long. The CDR3 DNA follows: TGTGCCAGCAGCCAATACAGAGAGCAGTTCTTC. Protein sequence: CASSQYREQFF.

The J gene is TRBJ2-3, the V gene TRBV5-1; tentative D call: TRBD2 (5 bases). The CDR3 has 14 residues. Trimming shortened V by 7 bases and J by 2 bases, and 14 bases separated the two germline ends. Germline assignment: CDR1 SGHRS and CDR2 YFSETQ. CDR3 sequence reads: CASGEGSYTDTQYF. The CDR3 nucleotides are TGCGCCAGCGGCGAGGGCTCTTACACAGATACGCAGTATTTT.

This chain uses TRBV11-2 with TRBJ2-5; D is uncertain. This CDR3 has 15 residues. The ends were cut back, 1 base at V and 0 bases at J, with 9 bases in the middle. Germline V gene lookup returns CDR1 SGHAT and CDR2 FQNNGV. Here the CDR3 reads CASSLVPGYQETQYF. The CDR3 DNA sequence: TGTGCCAGCAGCTTAGTACCCGGGTACCAAGAGACCCAGTACTTC. The variable domain in full, with the rest retrieved from reference TRBV11-2 and TRBJ2-5, is EAGVAQSPRYKIIEKRQSVAFWCNPISGHATLYWYQQILGQGPKLLIQFQNNGVVDDSQLPKDRFSAERLKGVDSTLKIQPAKLEDSAVYLCASSLVPGYQETQYFGPGTRLLVL.

The V and J genes are TRBV6-2 or TRBV6-3 and TRBJ1-2; 7 nucleotides line up with TRBD1. This CDR3 is built from 14 residues. Germline CDR1 reads MNHEY; CDR2 reads SVGEGT. Unmatched junction bases numbered 7, after V lost 5 bases and J lost 4 bases. In DNA, the CDR3 is TGTGCCAGCAGTGATGGGACAGAAAGCTATGGCTACACCTTC. Translating gives CASSDGTESYGYTF.

V is TRBV18 and J is TRBJ1-1, with D possibly TRBD1 on 5 matching bases. CDR1 KGHSH and CDR2 LQKENI come from the germline V gene. The CDR3 has 13 residues. Trimming stripped 3 bases from V and 5 bases from J, with 10 bases between. The CDR3 sequence: CASSPSGQTEAFF. The CDR3 region has the DNA TGTGCCAGCTCACCTTCAGGGCAAACTGAAGCTTTCTTT.

This chain connects TRBV28 to TRBJ1-1; 7 positions agree with TRBD1. This CDR3 is 15 amino acids long. Trimming cost V 3 bases and J 1 base; bases outside gene matches: 5. Germline CDR1 and CDR2: MDHEN and SYDVKM. CDR3 amino acids: CASSFYGTENTEAFF. Here the CDR3 DNA reads TGTGCCAGCAGTTTCTACGGGACAGAGAACACTGAAGCTTTCTTT.

The V call is TRBV7-2, the J call TRBJ2-1; TRBD2 matches at 8 bases. CDR1 is SGHTA and CDR2 is FQGNSA in the germline V gene. V trimming: 7 bases; J trimming: 7 bases; junction bases outside the gene matches: 6. The CDR3 is 13 residues long. The CDR3 spells CASKGSGSNEQFF. The DNA for the CDR3 is TGTGCCAGCAAAGGGAGCGGGAGTAATGAGCAGTTCTTC.

This clone was found a few times. The CDR3 DNA reads as TGTGCCAGCAGCATTACCGGGAACTACAATGAGCAGTTCTTC. This gives the protein CASSITGNYNEQFF. This rearrangement joins TRBV11-2 to TRBJ2-1, with D possibly TRBD2 on 5 matching bases. The CDR3 totals 14 residues. CDR1 is SGHAT and CDR2 is FQNNGV in the germline V gene. Deletions cut 5 bases from V and 3 bases from J, with 11 bases between. Supplemented by reference TRBV11-2 and TRBJ2-1, the full variable domain reads EAGVAQSPRYKIIEKRQSVAFWCNPISGHATLYWYQQILGQGPKLLIQFQNNGVVDDSQLPKDRFSAERLKGVDSTLKIQPAKLEDSAVYLCASSITGNYNEQFFGPGTRLTVL.

CDR3 amino acids: CASSEAWSQETQYF. The DNA of the CDR3 is TGTGCCAGCAGTGAAGCATGGAGCCAAGAGACCCAGTACTTC. The chain has TRBV6-1 and TRBJ2-5; D not certain. Trimming cost V 0 bases and J 1 base, with 6 bases left between them. The CDR3 has 14 residues. Germline V lookup: CDR1 MNHNS, CDR2 SASEGT.

The chain couples TRBV6-5 to TRBJ2-4, with D tentatively TRBD2 (5 bases). Deletions cut 7 bases from V and 7 bases from J, with 14 bases between. The CDR3 is 13 residues long. Germline CDR1 and CDR2: MNHEY and SVGAGI. The CDR3 spells CASTGSTGNIQYF. The DNA of the CDR3 is TGTGCCAGCACGGGGTCAACGGGGAACATTCAGTACTTC.

The chain is built from TRBV14 and TRBJ2-1; the D is unclear. CDR1 is SGHDN and CDR2 is FVKESK in the germline V gene. V was cut by 4 bases and J by 10 bases, with 17 bases left in between. The CDR3 is 14 amino acids. The CDR3, as DNA: TGTGCCAGCAGCCTAAGACTGGCGTCTGGGGAGCAGTTCTTC. Encoded protein: CASSLRLASGEQFF.

V is TRBV7-2 and J is TRBJ2-1, with D possibly matching TRBD2 (6 bases). V lost 8 bases, J lost 7 bases, and 24 bases lay in between. Looked up from germline, CDR1 is SGHTA and CDR2 is FQGNSA. This CDR3 contains 16 residues. The CDR3 DNA reads as TGTGCCAGCTCTAGGACCGGGGCAGGGAGGTGGAATGAGCAGTTCTTC. Translated: CASSRTGAGRWNEQFF.

This rearrangement joins TRBV6-2 or TRBV6-3 to TRBJ2-7, with 11 bases lining up with TRBD1. The CDR3 contains 15 residues. With 5 bases clipped from V and 5 bases from J, the junction kept 8 bases outside the gene matches. CDR1 is MNHEY, CDR2 SVGEGT, per germline. The CDR3 protein is CASSATGQGVHEQYF. The CDR3 nucleotides are TGTGCCAGCAGTGCGACGGGACAGGGGGTTCACGAGCAGTACTTC.

The chain employs TRBV2 and TRBJ2-7; D gene uncertain. Germline V CDR1 and CDR2: SNHLY, FYNNEI. The CDR3 is made up of 11 amino acids. V was clipped by 6 bases and J by 5 bases, with 8 bases between them. This CDR3 reads CASSPLHEQYF. The CDR3 DNA follows: TGTGCCAGCAGCCCCCTACACGAGCAGTACTTC.

The rearrangement joins TRBV3-1 (or the pseudogene TRBV3-2) to TRBJ1-1; 7 bases line up with TRBD1. The V segment lost 2 bases and the J segment 0 bases; nucleotides outside the gene matches: 3. This CDR3 is 15 amino acids long. CDR1 is LGHDT, CDR2 YNNKEL, per germline (reference sequence). The CDR3 loop is CASSQRDRMNTEAFF. CDR3 sequence (DNA): TGTGCCAGCAGCCAAAGGGACAGAATGAACACTGAAGCTTTCTTT.

This sequence joins TRBV5-1 and TRBJ2-3; maybe TRBD2 (7 bases). Per germline, CDR1 SGHRS and CDR2 YFSETQ. This CDR3 comprises 15 residues. V was pared by 4 bases and J by 8 bases, with 20 bases between. In DNA, the CDR3 is TGCGCCAGCAGCATCGGACTAGGGGGGAAGGTTACGCAGTATTTT. Translating it yields CASSIGLGGKVTQYF.

The V gene is TRBV18, the J gene TRBJ1-3, with unresolved D. This CDR3 has 15 amino acids. The V gene lost 3 bases and the J gene lost 4 bases, with 13 bases spanning the gap. The germline V gene has CDR1 KGHSH and CDR2 LQKENI. For the CDR3, the DNA is TGTGCCAGCTCACCGTCGGGGTCGGACGGAAACACCATATATTTT. This gives the protein CASSPSGSDGNTIYF.

The chain has TRBV11-2 and TRBJ1-1; perhaps TRBD1 as D (5 bases). The V and J ends lost 5 bases and 5 bases respectively, with 12 bases between them. The CDR3 loop spans 13 amino acids. Germline CDR1 and CDR2: SGHAT and FQNNGV. As DNA, the CDR3 is TGTGCCAGCAGCCCAATCGGGGGGACTGAAGCTTTCTTT. It encodes CASSPIGGTEAFF.